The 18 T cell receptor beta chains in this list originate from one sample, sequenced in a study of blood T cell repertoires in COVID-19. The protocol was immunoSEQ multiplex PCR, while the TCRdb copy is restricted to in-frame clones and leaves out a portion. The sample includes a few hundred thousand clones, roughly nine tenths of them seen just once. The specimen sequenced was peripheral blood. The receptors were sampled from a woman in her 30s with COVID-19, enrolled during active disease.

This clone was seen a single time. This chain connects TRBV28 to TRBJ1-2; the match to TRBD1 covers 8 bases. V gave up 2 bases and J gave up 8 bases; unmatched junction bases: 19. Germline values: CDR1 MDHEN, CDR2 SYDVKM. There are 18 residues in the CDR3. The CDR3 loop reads CASSLHKSTGGLTRGYTF. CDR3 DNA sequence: TGTGCCAGCAGTTTACATAAGTCCACAGGGGGTTTAACTCGAGGCTACACCTTC.

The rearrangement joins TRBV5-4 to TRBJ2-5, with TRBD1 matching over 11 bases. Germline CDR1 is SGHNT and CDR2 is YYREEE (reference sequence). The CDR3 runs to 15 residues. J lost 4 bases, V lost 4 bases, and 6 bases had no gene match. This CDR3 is CASSLGQGAGETQYF. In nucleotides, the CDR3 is TGTGCCAGCAGCCTAGGACAGGGGGCTGGAGAGACCCAGTACTTC.

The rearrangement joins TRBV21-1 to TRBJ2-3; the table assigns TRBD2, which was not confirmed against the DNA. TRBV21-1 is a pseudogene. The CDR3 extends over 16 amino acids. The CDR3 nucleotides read TGTGCCAGCAGCACCTTTCTAGCGGGAGGCACAGATACGCAGTATTTT. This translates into CASSTFLAGGTDTQYF.

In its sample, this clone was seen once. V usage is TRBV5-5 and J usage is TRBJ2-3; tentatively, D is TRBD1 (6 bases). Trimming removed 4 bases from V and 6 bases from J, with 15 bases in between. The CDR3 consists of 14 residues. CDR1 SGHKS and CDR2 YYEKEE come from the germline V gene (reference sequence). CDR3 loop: CASSPVGGSDTQYF. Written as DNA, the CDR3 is TGTGCCAGCAGCCCGGTTGGGGGCTCGGATACGCAGTATTTT.

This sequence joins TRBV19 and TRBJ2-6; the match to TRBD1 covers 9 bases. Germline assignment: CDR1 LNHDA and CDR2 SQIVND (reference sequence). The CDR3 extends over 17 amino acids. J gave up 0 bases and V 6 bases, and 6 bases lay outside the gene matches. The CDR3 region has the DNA TGTGCCAGTAGCCCGGGACAGGGATCCTCTGGGGCCAACGTCCTGACTTTC. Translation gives CASSPGQGSSGANVLTF.

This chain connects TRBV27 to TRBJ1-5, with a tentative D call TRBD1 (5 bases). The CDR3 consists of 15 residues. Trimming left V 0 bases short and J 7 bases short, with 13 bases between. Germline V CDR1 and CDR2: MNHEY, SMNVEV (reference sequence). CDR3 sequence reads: CASSLSSGVGQPQHF. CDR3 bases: TGTGCCAGCAGTTTATCGTCGGGGGTCGGGCAGCCCCAGCATTTT.

CDR3 sequence reads: CASSLAMDSSGNTIYF. The CDR3 bases are TGCGCCAGCAGCTTGGCGATGGACAGCTCTGGAAACACCATATATTTT. This chain uses TRBV5-1 with TRBJ1-3; possible D gene TRBD1, 6 bases. V was cut by 0 bases and J by 0 bases, with 10 bases left in between. CDR3 length: 16 amino acids. Germline lookup yields CDR1 SGHRS and CDR2 YFSETQ.

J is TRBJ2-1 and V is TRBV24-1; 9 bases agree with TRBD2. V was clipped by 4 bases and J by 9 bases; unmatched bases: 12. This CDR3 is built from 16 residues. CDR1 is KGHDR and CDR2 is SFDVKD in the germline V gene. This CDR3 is CATSEGLAGFYGEQFF. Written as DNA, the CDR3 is TGTGCCACCAGTGAGGGCCTAGCGGGATTTTATGGTGAGCAGTTCTTC.

CDR3 coding DNA: TGTGCCAGCAGCCCTCGGACAGGGGGGGTCGGGGAGCTGTTTTTT. This codes for CASSPRTGGVGELFF. The chain carries TRBV11-2 and TRBJ2-2, with 10 bases aligning to TRBD1. Germline assignment: CDR1 SGHAT and CDR2 FQNNGV. This CDR3 is built from 15 residues. V lost 5 bases to trimming and J lost 7 bases; unmatched junction nucleotides: 7.

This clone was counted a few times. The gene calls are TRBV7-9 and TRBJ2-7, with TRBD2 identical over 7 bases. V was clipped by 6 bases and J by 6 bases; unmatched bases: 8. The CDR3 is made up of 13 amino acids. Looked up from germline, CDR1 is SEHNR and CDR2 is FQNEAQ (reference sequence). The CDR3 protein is CASSPTSLSEQYF. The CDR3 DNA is TGTGCCAGCAGTCCGACTAGCTTATCCGAGCAGTACTTC.

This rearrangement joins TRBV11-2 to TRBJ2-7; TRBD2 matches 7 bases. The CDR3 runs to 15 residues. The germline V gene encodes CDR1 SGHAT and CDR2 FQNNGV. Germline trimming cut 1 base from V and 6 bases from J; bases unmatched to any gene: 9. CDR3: CASSLVGRERGEQYF. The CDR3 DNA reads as TGTGCCAGCAGCTTAGTGGGGCGGGAGAGGGGCGAGCAGTACTTC.

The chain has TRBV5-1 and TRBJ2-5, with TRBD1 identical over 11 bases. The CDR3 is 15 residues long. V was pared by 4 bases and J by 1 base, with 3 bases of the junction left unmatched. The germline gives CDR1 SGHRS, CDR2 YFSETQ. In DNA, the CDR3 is TGCGCCAGCAGCCACGGACAGGGGGCCCAAGAGACCCAGTACTTC. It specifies CASSHGQGAQETQYF.

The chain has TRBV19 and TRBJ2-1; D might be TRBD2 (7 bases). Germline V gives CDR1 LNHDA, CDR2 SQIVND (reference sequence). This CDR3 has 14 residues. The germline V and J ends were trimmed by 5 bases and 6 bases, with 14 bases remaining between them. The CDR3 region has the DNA TGTGCCAGTAGTCAGTGGGAGGGGGGCAATGAGCAGTTCTTC. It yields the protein CASSQWEGGNEQFF.

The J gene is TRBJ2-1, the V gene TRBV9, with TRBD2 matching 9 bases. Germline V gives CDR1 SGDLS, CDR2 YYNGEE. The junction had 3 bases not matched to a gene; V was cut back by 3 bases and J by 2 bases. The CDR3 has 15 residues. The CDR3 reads CASSGRLAAYNEQFF. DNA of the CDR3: TGTGCCAGCAGCGGGAGACTAGCGGCCTACAATGAGCAGTTCTTC.

The CDR3 protein is CASSESRGGAYSTEAFF. As DNA, the CDR3 is TGCGCCAGCAGTGAATCTAGGGGGGGTGCGTATTCGACTGAAGCTTTCTTT. This rearrangement joins TRBV10-1 to TRBJ1-1; a possible D gene is TRBD1 (6 bases). This CDR3 region has 17 residues. Germline CDR1 reads WNHNN; CDR2 reads SYGVQD (reference sequence). V shed 3 bases and J shed 5 bases, with 22 bases lying between them.

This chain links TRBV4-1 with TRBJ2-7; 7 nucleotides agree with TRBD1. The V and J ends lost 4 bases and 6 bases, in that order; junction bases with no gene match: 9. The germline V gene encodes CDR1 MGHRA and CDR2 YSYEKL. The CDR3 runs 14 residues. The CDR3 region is CASSLVGTASEQYF. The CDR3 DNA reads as TGCGCCAGCAGCCTCGTCGGGACAGCTAGCGAGCAGTACTTC.

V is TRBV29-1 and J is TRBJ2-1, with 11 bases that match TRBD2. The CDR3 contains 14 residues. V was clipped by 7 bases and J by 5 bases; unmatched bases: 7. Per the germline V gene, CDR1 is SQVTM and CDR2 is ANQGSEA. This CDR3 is CSAPLAGGHNEQFF. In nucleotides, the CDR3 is TGCAGCGCTCCCCTAGCGGGAGGTCACAATGAGCAGTTCTTC.

CDR3 sequence: CASSRGQGVLNEQFF. The DNA of the CDR3 is TGTGCCAGCAGCCGCGGACAGGGGGTCCTCAATGAGCAGTTCTTC. This rearrangement joins TRBV3-1 (or the pseudogene TRBV3-2) to TRBJ2-1; 10 positions match TRBD1. CDR3 size: 15 residues. The germline CDR1 and CDR2 sequences are LGHDT and YNNKEL (reference sequence). V gave up 4 bases and J gave up 6 bases; unmatched junction bases: 6.